This entry describes one TCR beta chain. J lost 2 bases, V lost 3 bases, and 5 bases had no gene match. The germline V gene encodes CDR1 MNHEY and CDR2 SMNVEV (reference sequence). The CDR3 is 15 residues long. This sample is part of a study of blood T cell repertoires in COVID-19. Whole-study context: Acute and convalescent COVID-19 samples came from the United States, Italy and Spain.

The method was immunoSEQ multiplex PCR; TCRdb's version includes in-frame clones alone and lacks a portion of them. The sample has 250,000 to 400,000 clones, roughly 88% seen once. During active infection, Seattle patients enrolled and were then monitored through disease. The chain has TRBV27 and TRBJ1-2, with 8 bases matching TRBD1. Sequences were obtained from peripheral blood. The TCR sequence derives from a woman aged 30 to 39 with COVID-19, enrolled during active disease. CDR3 in DNA: TGTGCCAGCAGTTTGACAGGGGTCCGGAACTATGGCTACACCTTC. Amino acid sequence: CASSLTGVRNYGYTF.